The 9 T cell receptor beta chains below were found in one sample sequenced in a study of T cell repertoires in cytomegalovirus infection. In TCRdb, the reads were re-called with MiXCR into one record per CDR3 protein. The sample shows about 140,000 distinct CDR3 sequences, roughly 6% of them seen only once. Sequenced sample: PBMCs. The receptors here all came from a human donor in good health (CMV status not recorded). Some clones in this sample may be carry-over from other donors' samples.

This clonotype was seen a few times. V is TRBV11-1 and J is TRBJ2-5, with 7 bases fitting TRBD2. V lost 2 bases and J lost 1; bases outside the gene matches: 4. The CDR3 has 15 residues. Germline assignment: CDR1 SGHAT and CDR2 FQDESV (reference sequence). The CDR3: CASSLRGGTQETQYF. CDR3 DNA: TGTGCCAGCAGCTTACGCGGGGGAACCCAAGAGACCCAGTACTTC.

This clonotype was counted ten times or more. This sequence joins TRBV7-2 and TRBJ1-3; D uncertain. The CDR3 spans 14 residues. Between the trimmed V and J ends, which lost 6 bases and 8 bases, there was a span of 17 bases. Germline-derived CDR1 and CDR2 are SGHTA and FQGNSA. CDR3 protein: CASRNSRADYTIYF. DNA of the CDR3: TGTGCCAGCAGGAATAGCCGGGCGGATTACACCATATATTTT.

At least ten counts were recorded for this clonotype. The chain employs TRBV7-2 and TRBJ1-4, with no clear D. There are 16 residues in the CDR3. The germline gives CDR1 SGHTA, CDR2 FQGNSA. V dropped 6 bases and J dropped 0 bases, with 14 bases sitting between them. CDR3 nucleotides: TGTGCCAGCAGTACAGTCGTTTTGGCAACTAATGAAAAACTGTTTTTT. Translation: CASSTVVLATNEKLFF.

A few counts support this clonotype. This chain links TRBV7-3 with TRBJ1-3; a possible D gene is TRBD1 (6 bases). There are 15 residues in the CDR3. The germline V gene has CDR1 SGHTA and CDR2 FQGTGA. V was cut by 0 bases and J by 4 bases, with 10 bases left in between. CDR3: CASSLTGGPGNTIYF. In DNA, the CDR3 is TGTGCCAGCAGCTTAACGGGGGGGCCAGGAAACACCATATATTTT.

The chain recombines TRBV29-1 with TRBJ1-2; TRBD1 agrees at 7 bases. This CDR3 has 16 residues. CDR1 and CDR2 (germline): SQVTM, ANQGSEA. Losses at the gene ends were 4 bases for V and 1 base for J; bases not matched to a gene: 12. CDR3 sequence (DNA): TGCAGCGTTGTGACGGTGGGACAGCAAGTTAACTATGGCTACACCTTC. Its translation: CSVVTVGQQVNYGYTF.

This clonotype was seen only a few times. V gene TRBV11-2 combines with J gene TRBJ2-7, with no clear D. This CDR3 spans 14 amino acids. Trimming left V 2 bases short and J 5 bases short, with 13 bases between. Germline loops: CDR1 SGHAT, CDR2 FQNNGV. The CDR3 sequence is CASSLFVGDNEQYF. CDR3 DNA: TGTGCCAGCAGCTTATTTGTCGGTGACAACGAGCAGTACTTC. Full variable domain (missing parts from reference TRBV11-2 and TRBJ2-7): EAGVAQSPRYKIIEKRQSVAFWCNPISGHATLYWYQQILGQGPKLLIQFQNNGVVDDSQLPKDRFSAERLKGVDSTLKIQPAKLEDSAVYLCASSLFVGDNEQYFGPGTRLTVT.

This clonotype was seen many times. The V call is TRBV4-1, the J call TRBJ1-6; D may be TRBD1 (6 bases). Trimming removed 0 bases at V and 2 bases at J, with 14 bases between. CDR3 length equals 18 residues. Germline lookup yields CDR1 MGHRA and CDR2 YSYEKL. Here the CDR3 DNA reads TGCGCCAGCAGCCAAGATGGGGGCGACAGGACCTATAATTCACCCCTCCACTTT. It yields the protein CASSQDGGDRTYNSPLHF.

The gene calls are TRBV2 and TRBJ1-4, with a weak D call TRBD1 (5 bases). The CDR3 covers 15 residues. Trimming removed 7 bases at V and 5 bases at J, with 17 bases between. The germline gives CDR1 SNHLY, CDR2 FYNNEI. This CDR3 reads CASTGLGTDNEKLFF. In DNA, the CDR3 is TGTGCCAGCACTGGGTTGGGGACGGACAATGAAAAACTGTTTTTT.

The CDR3, as DNA: TGTGCCAGCTCACCTTTCTTGGACAGTCTTGAAAAACTGTTTTTT. Translating it yields CASSPFLDSLEKLFF. The genes are TRBV18 and TRBJ1-4, with D possibly TRBD1 on 6 matching bases. Trimming pared 3 bases from V and 7 bases from J, leaving 15 bases between. This CDR3 spans 15 amino acids. Per the germline V gene, CDR1 is KGHSH and CDR2 is LQKENI.